Below, 7 T cell receptor beta chains from the same sample are listed, as sequenced in a study of shared clonotypes between healthy human individuals (TCRdb year 2020). The library was built by means of the immunoSEQ multiplex PCR assay. As stored in TCRdb, this immuneACCESS dataset retains in-frame rearrangements with V and J assigned. A fraction of the clones does not appear; measured against another copy, unresolved V genes explain less than half of the discrepancy, and the remainder lacks a known reason. For this sample there are about 680,000 clones; 72% appear just once. About 1.7% of the sample rests with the top ten. The sample taken for sequencing was memory CD4+ T cells sorted from blood. The label giving this sample's cell subset or site can be read as: CD45RA-negative fraction. Receptor source: a woman in her twenties or thirties in good health.

The J gene is TRBJ1-4, the V gene TRBV11-2; no clear D gene. The CDR3 runs 13 residues. From germline, CDR1 is SGHAT and CDR2 FQNNGV. V lost 4 bases, J lost 10 bases, and 13 bases lay in between. In nucleotides, the CDR3 is TGTGCCAGCAGCTCCGCCGGGGAGGCAAAACTGTTTTTT. Its translation: CASSSAGEAKLFF.

As concerns this clone: A read error is the likely source, as a far larger clone sits one nucleotide away. The sample holds other DNA sequences that translate to the same CDR3. The gene calls are TRBV11-3 and TRBJ2-2; 9 positions agree with TRBD2. Germline V gene lookup returns CDR1 SGHNT and CDR2 YENEEA. This CDR3 spans 16 amino acids. The trim removed 6 bases at V and 4 bases at J, leaving 9 bases unmatched. Written as DNA, the CDR3 is TGTGCCAGCAGTTCAAGGGCGGGAGGGGGCACCGGGGAGCTGTTTTTT. Protein product: CASSSRAGGGTGELFF.

The chain couples TRBV29-1 to TRBJ1-1; possibly TRBD1 for D (6 bases). Trimming pared 2 bases from V and 4 bases from J, leaving 8 bases between. CDR1 and CDR2 (germline): SQVTM, ANQGSEA. CDR3 length equals 12 residues. CDR3 residues: CSVEKQGTEAFF. The CDR3 bases are TGCAGCGTTGAAAAACAGGGCACTGAAGCTTTCTTT.

This chain uses TRBV30 with TRBJ1-4; the D is unclear. This CDR3 has 14 amino acids. Trimming took off 2 bases at V and 0 bases at J, with 7 bases between the two ends. Looked up from germline, CDR1 is GTSNPN and CDR2 is SVGIG (reference sequence). CDR3 residues: CAWSIQSTNEKLFF. The CDR3 region has the DNA TGTGCCTGGAGTATACAGTCAACTAATGAAAAACTGTTTTTT. Together with reference TRBV30 and TRBJ1-4, the CDR3 gives the full variable domain: SQTIHQWPATLVQPVGSPLSLECTVEGTSNPNLYWYRQAAGRGLQLLFYSVGIGQISSEVPQNLSASRPQDRQFILSSKKLLLSDSGFYLCAWSIQSTNEKLFFGSGTQLSVL.

This clone was seen a handful of times. The sample holds other DNA sequences that translate to the same CDR3. The chain recombines TRBV10-3 with TRBJ1-1; possible D gene TRBD1, 5 bases. Trimming took off 9 bases at V and 1 base at J, with 6 bases between the two ends. Per germline, CDR1 ENHRY and CDR2 SYGVKD. The CDR3 has 11 residues. The CDR3 DNA is TGTGCCATTGGGGGGAACACTGAAGCTTTCTTT. Encoded protein: CAIGGNTEAFF.

This clone has just a few counts. This chain joins TRBV4-1 and TRBJ2-7; 10 nucleotides agree with TRBD2. This CDR3 is built from 17 residues. CDR1 and CDR2 (germline): MGHRA, YSYEKL. V gave up 0 bases and J gave up 4 bases; unmatched junction bases: 9. Here the CDR3 reads CASSQERGASGSYEQYF. Here the CDR3 DNA reads TGCGCCAGCAGCCAAGAGAGGGGGGCTAGCGGGAGTTACGAGCAGTACTTC.

About this clone: Other DNA sequences in the sample encode the same CDR3. V usage is TRBV6-5 and J usage is TRBJ2-7; D unresolved. The CDR3 runs 13 residues. V lost 0 bases to trimming and J lost 3 bases, with 6 bases between them. CDR1 is MNHEY and CDR2 is SVGAGI in the germline V gene. The CDR3 region has the DNA TGTGCCAGCAGTTACTCGACTGACTACGAGCAGTACTTC. Its protein product is CASSYSTDYEQYF.